The T cell receptor beta chain under discussion was sequenced for a study of CXCR3-negative and CXCR3-positive naive CD8 T cells. Study-level points and caveats: Hydrophobicity was higher for TRB CDR3s found in CXCR3-positive naive cells than in CXCR3-negative naive cells.

As concerns this clonotype: Its target is not known.

5' RACE with UMI labels generated the TRB cDNA libraries. TCRdb derives one entry per CDR3 protein from the 5' RACE reads, leaving out DNA. The ten most abundant clones cover 0.5% to 0.6% of a sample with 120,000 or so distinct CDR3 sequences. Sequencing was done on a sample of naive CXCR3+ CD8+ T cells from blood. Subset given: CD45RO-CCR7+CD27+CD95- naive CD8+ T cells expressing CXCR3 (TNR3+). The clonotype comes from a human donor in good health. Some clones in this sample may be carry-over from other donors' samples.

This chain's CDR3 is CASSPLAGGYNEQFF. The chain has TRBV7-7 and TRBJ2-1; TCRdb reports TRBD2, a call that lacks DNA to check it against. This CDR3 contains 15 residues. CDR1 is SSHAT, CDR2 FNYEAQ, per germline (reference sequence). The full variable domain, completed using reference TRBV7-7 and TRBJ2-1, is GAGVSQSPRYKVTKRGQDVTLRCDPISSHATLYWYQQALGQGPEFLTYFNYEAQPDKSGLPSDRFSAERPEGSISTLTIQRTEQRDSAMYRCASSPLAGGYNEQFFGPGTRLTVL.